This T cell receptor beta chain comes out of a study of T cell responses to AZD1222 COVID-19 vaccine. Assay used: immunoSEQ multiplex PCR; TCRdb lists only in-frame clones, some missing. The sample holds approximately 120,000 clones; approximately 93% are singletons and the top ten take approximately 0.85%. This CDR3 has 11 amino acids. The germline V gene has CDR1 MNHEY and CDR2 SVGAGI. Trimming took 5 bases from V and 4 from J, leaving 5 bases between them. This clonotype was sampled from an adult in good health. The V call is TRBV6-5, the J call TRBJ2-5; D is uncertain. This specimen consisted of peripheral blood, obtained on day 0 of AZD1222 vaccination. CDR3 in amino acids: CASSHGETQYF. DNA for the CDR3: TGTGCCAGCAGTCACGGAGAGACCCAGTACTTC.